The 32 T cell receptor beta chains below all came from one sample that was sequenced in a study of vaccination effects on CD4 cells after COVID-19. The protocol was immunoSEQ multiplex PCR, while the TCRdb copy is restricted to in-frame clones and leaves out a portion. The data hold about 79,000 clones, with around 74% observed a single time. Antigen-specific CD4+ T cells expanded by the ViraFEST assay with viral peptide pools were then sequenced. Culture lasted about 10 days before CD4+ T cell isolation. No antigen is known for these receptors. This material consisted of CD4+ T cells from PBMCs cultured with HCoV-229E spike peptides, taken before COVID-19 vaccination. The receptors come from a human donor who received a COVID-19 vaccine.

The genes are TRBV28 and TRBJ1-4, with D perhaps matching TRBD1 (5 bases). Germline V gene data show CDR1 as MDHEN and CDR2 as SYDVKM. Trimming pared 8 bases from V and 5 bases from J, leaving 12 bases between. There are 13 residues in the CDR3. Here the CDR3 reads CASHRGENEKLFF. The CDR3 nucleotides are TGTGCCAGCCATCGGGGGGAAAATGAAAAACTGTTTTTT.

This clone was seen a handful of times. The chain recombines TRBV12-3 or TRBV12-4 with TRBJ2-2, with D hard to call. The germline V and J ends were trimmed by 6 bases and 1 base, with 3 bases remaining between them. The CDR3 length is 12 residues. CDR3 nucleotide sequence: TGTGCCAGCAGGGAGAACACCGGGGAGCTGTTTTTT. It encodes CASRENTGELFF.

V is TRBV6-5 and J is TRBJ2-7, with 7 positions matching TRBD1. The germline V gene has CDR1 MNHEY and CDR2 SVGAGI. The V and J ends lost 5 bases and 2 bases, in that order; junction bases with no gene match: 9. CDR3 size: 15 residues. CDR3 loop: CASSLRRQGPYEQYV. The CDR3 DNA is TGTGCCAGCAGTCTTCGCCGACAGGGTCCCTACGAGCAGTACGTC.

This sequence joins TRBV2 and TRBJ2-3; 7 bases line up with TRBD1. V gave up 8 bases and J gave up 5 bases; unmatched junction bases: 10. The CDR3 loop spans 14 amino acids. Germline CDR1 is SNHLY and CDR2 is FYNNEI. CDR3 sequence reads: CASSRNRGIDTQYF. The DNA for the CDR3 is TGTGCCAGCTCCCGAAACAGGGGAATAGATACGCAGTATTTT.

The CDR3 nucleotides read TGTGCCAGTAGTAGTATGGGGAACACTGAAGCTTTCTTT. As protein: CASSSMGNTEAFF. The J gene is TRBJ1-1, the V gene TRBV19; the D is unclear. Between the trimmed V and J ends, which lost 4 bases and 1 base, there was a span of 7 bases. The CDR3 runs to 13 residues. From germline, CDR1 is LNHDA and CDR2 SQIVND (reference sequence). The variable domain in full, with the rest retrieved from reference TRBV19 and TRBJ1-1, is DGGITQSPKYLFRKEGQNVTLSCEQNLNHDAMYWYRQDPGQGLRLIYYSQIVNDFQKGDIAEGYSVSREKKESFPLTVTSAQKNPTAFYLCASSSMGNTEAFFGQGTRLTVV.

The rearrangement joins TRBV5-1 to TRBJ2-2; 7 bases are a match to TRBD1. Germline CDR1 SGHRS, CDR2 YFSETQ. The CDR3 is made up of 17 amino acids. With 0 bases clipped from V and 0 bases from J, the junction kept 5 bases outside the gene matches. CDR3 coding DNA: TGCGCCAGCAGCTTGGCGCGACAGGGATCGAACACCGGGGAGCTGTTTTTT. It is translated as CASSLARQGSNTGELFF. The full variable domain, with the rest looked up from reference TRBV5-1 and TRBJ2-2, is KAGVTQTPRYLIKTRGQQVTLSCSPISGHRSVSWYQQTPGQGLQFLFEYFSETQRNKGNFPGRFSGRQFSNSRSEMNVSTLELGDSALYLCASSLARQGSNTGELFFGEGSRLTVL.

The chain combines TRBV24-1 with TRBJ2-2; 7 nucleotides line up with TRBD2. CDR1 and CDR2 (germline): KGHDR, SFDVKD. This CDR3 contains 15 residues. V lost 2 bases and J lost 5; bases outside the gene matches: 4. The CDR3 region is CATSDWEGSTGELFF. CDR3 sequence (DNA): TGTGCCACCAGTGATTGGGAGGGAAGTACCGGGGAGCTGTTTTTT.

The J gene is TRBJ2-1, the V gene TRBV3-1 (or the pseudogene TRBV3-2); the match to TRBD2 covers 15 bases. The CDR3 has 20 residues. V lost 4 bases and J lost 0; bases outside the gene matches: 10. Germline V CDR1 and CDR2: LGHDT, YNNKEL (reference sequence). In DNA, the CDR3 is TGTGCCAGCAGCCCCCGCGGACTAGCGGGGGGGCGAAGCTCCTACAATGAGCAGTTCTTC. It yields the protein CASSPRGLAGGRSSYNEQFF.

The chain is built from TRBV24-1 and TRBJ1-2; D is unclear. CDR1 KGHDR and CDR2 SFDVKD come from the germline V gene. V lost 1 base to trimming and J lost 8 bases, with 10 bases between them. CDR3 length: 13 residues. This chain's CDR3 is CATSDFGRSGYTF. The DNA for the CDR3 is TGTGCCACCAGTGATTTCGGCAGAAGCGGCTACACCTTC.

This clone was seen a single time. The rearrangement uses TRBV24-1 and TRBJ2-5; 8 nucleotides line up with TRBD1. Trimming at V came to 5 bases and at J to 0 bases, leaving 4 bases not matched to a gene. The CDR3 runs 15 residues. CDR1 and CDR2 from the germline V gene are KGHDR and SFDVKD. Written as DNA, the CDR3 is TGTGCCACCAGTGCCTGGACAGGGAACCAAGAGACCCAGTACTTC. It is translated as CATSAWTGNQETQYF.

This sequence joins TRBV4-1 and TRBJ1-2; no clear D. The V gene lost 2 bases and the J gene lost 4 bases, with 11 bases spanning the gap. The CDR3 is 14 amino acids. Germline CDR1 reads MGHRA; CDR2 reads YSYEKL. The CDR3 protein is CASSQKALLYGYTF. The CDR3 nucleotides are TGCGCCAGCAGCCAAAAAGCACTCCTCTATGGCTACACCTTC.

The chain has TRBV5-8 and TRBJ2-1, with D tentatively TRBD2 (6 bases). The length of the CDR3 is 15 residues. Looked up from germline, CDR1 is SGHTS and CDR2 is YDEGEE. Deletions cut 7 bases from V and 0 bases from J, with 14 bases between. The CDR3 loop reads CASPSDGSSYNEQFF. As DNA, the CDR3 is TGTGCCAGCCCAAGCGACGGGAGCTCCTACAATGAGCAGTTCTTC.

The CDR3 DNA reads as TGCAGCTTATTCGACTCTGGGGCCAACGTCCTGACTTTC. This gives the protein CSLFDSGANVLTF. The chain carries TRBV29-1 and TRBJ2-6; D remains ambiguous. Trimming took 8 bases from V and 0 from J, leaving 8 bases between them. The CDR3 runs to 13 residues. The germline gives CDR1 SQVTM, CDR2 ANQGSEA.

The rearrangement links TRBV4-1 to TRBJ2-3; 8 bases match TRBD2. The CDR3 runs 16 residues. The trim removed 0 bases at V and 3 bases at J, leaving 5 bases unmatched. Germline CDR1 is MGHRA and CDR2 is YSYEKL. CDR3 sequence: CASSQDPGLATDTQYF. As DNA, the CDR3 is TGCGCCAGCAGCCAAGATCCCGGACTAGCTACAGATACGCAGTATTTT.

In its sample, this clone was seen a few times. The rearrangement links TRBV10-1 to TRBJ1-2; no clear D. V was shortened by 3 bases and J by 3 bases, with 8 bases between the two germline ends. Germline assignment: CDR1 WNHNN and CDR2 SYGVQD (reference sequence). The CDR3 runs 13 residues. CDR3 loop: CASSDSLDYGYTF. CDR3 bases: TGCGCCAGCAGTGACAGCCTTGACTATGGCTACACCTTC.

CDR3 DNA: TGTGCCAGCACCAAGGACAGGACCGGGGAGCTGTTTTTT. It encodes CASTKDRTGELFF. The chain employs TRBV7-2 and TRBJ2-2; 7 nucleotides line up with TRBD1. V gave up 7 bases and J gave up 5 bases; unmatched junction bases: 4. Germline CDR1 SGHTA, CDR2 FQGNSA. The length of the CDR3 is 13 residues.

The gene calls are TRBV7-6 and TRBJ2-1; 7 nucleotides align to TRBD2. V lost 2 bases to trimming and J lost 8 bases; unmatched junction nucleotides: 9. Per the germline V gene, CDR1 is SGHVS and CDR2 is FNYEAQ. The CDR3 is 15 amino acids. The CDR3 sequence: CASSLRGGGSDEQFF. In nucleotides, the CDR3 is TGTGCCAGCAGCTTACGTGGGGGGGGATCTGATGAGCAGTTCTTC.

The chain links TRBV3-1 (or the pseudogene TRBV3-2) to TRBJ2-1; D perhaps matches TRBD2 (5 bases). Trimming removed 3 bases from V and 8 bases from J, with 14 bases in between. The germline CDR1 and CDR2 sequences are LGHDT and YNNKEL (reference sequence). CDR3 length equals 14 residues. The CDR3 DNA reads TGTGCCAGCAGCCACACTGACGGGGTTTATGAGCAGTTCTTC. Its protein product is CASSHTDGVYEQFF.

The V and J genes are TRBV10-3 and TRBJ1-2, with D perhaps matching TRBD1 (5 bases). Germline-derived CDR1 and CDR2 are ENHRY and SYGVKD. The CDR3 loop spans 13 amino acids. The V gene lost 4 bases and the J gene lost 6 bases, with 12 bases spanning the gap. Written as DNA, the CDR3 is TGTGCCATCAGTGGGGGACTCGAGCATGGCTACACCTTC. It yields the protein CAISGGLEHGYTF.

The sample holds one count of this clone. V gene TRBV5-1 combines with J gene TRBJ2-6; D gene unclear. V was clipped by 2 bases and J by 2 bases, with 11 bases between them. Germline V gene lookup returns CDR1 SGHRS and CDR2 YFSETQ. The CDR3 loop spans 16 amino acids. The chain's CDR3 is CASSFNAVTGANVLTF. CDR3 sequence (DNA): TGCGCCAGCAGCTTCAACGCCGTTACTGGGGCCAACGTCCTGACTTTC.

The genes are TRBV4-1 and TRBJ2-2; 8 bases agree with TRBD2. V shed 4 bases and J 4 bases; nucleotides not matched to a gene: 8. CDR1 is MGHRA and CDR2 is YSYEKL in the germline V gene. The length of the CDR3 is 16 residues. Here the CDR3 reads CASSPRSGGSTGELFF. As DNA, the CDR3 is TGCGCCAGCAGCCCGCGAAGCGGGGGTAGCACCGGGGAGCTGTTTTTT.

The chain carries TRBV24-1 and TRBJ2-1; 11 bases map to TRBD1. V trimming: 2 bases; J trimming: 7 bases; junction bases outside the gene matches: 9. There are 17 residues in the CDR3. Germline lookup yields CDR1 KGHDR and CDR2 SFDVKD. In DNA form, the CDR3 reads TGTGCCACCAGTGATTCCGGACAGGGGGCATTTCTGAATGAGCAGTTCTTC. The encoded protein is CATSDSGQGAFLNEQFF.

This sequence joins TRBV5-1 and TRBJ2-5, with TRBD1 as a possible D gene (6 bases). The CDR3 covers 16 residues. Germline lookup yields CDR1 SGHRS and CDR2 YFSETQ. V was cut by 4 bases and J by 1 base, with 17 bases left in between. In DNA form, the CDR3 reads TGCGCCAGCAGCCCGGATGGACAGCCTGCCCAAGAGACCCAGTACTTC. Translated, it gives CASSPDGQPAQETQYF.

CDR3 region: CASSTAAASTDTQYF. CDR3 in DNA: TGCGCCAGCAGCACGGCGGCGGCTAGCACAGATACGCAGTATTTT. This sequence joins TRBV5-1 and TRBJ2-3; D gene ambiguous. From germline, CDR1 is SGHRS and CDR2 YFSETQ. The V end lost 4 bases, the J end lost 0 bases, and 12 bases lay between the germline ends. The CDR3 length is 15 residues.

This chain connects TRBV7-8 to TRBJ1-5; D gene uncertain. The length of the CDR3 is 16 residues. Trimming stripped 7 bases from V and 2 bases from J, with 18 bases between. Germline CDR1 SGHVS, CDR2 FQNEAQ. The CDR3: CASTPLSGSGNQPQHF. The CDR3 DNA reads as TGTGCCAGCACCCCCCTTTCCGGGTCGGGCAATCAGCCCCAGCATTTT.

The V and J genes are TRBV4-2 and TRBJ2-1, with TRBD1 identical over 9 bases. The J segment lost 10 bases and the V segment lost 7 bases, leaving 11 bases of the junction unmatched. The CDR3 extends over 14 amino acids. Germline V CDR1 and CDR2: LGHNA, YNFKEQ. The CDR3 loop is CASNTGGGISEQFF. DNA of the CDR3: TGTGCCAGCAACACAGGGGGCGGTATCTCCGAGCAGTTCTTC.

The CDR3 DNA sequence: TGTGCCAGCCGAAGTCTAGCAGGGGAGACCCAGTACTTC. This encodes CASRSLAGETQYF. V and J are TRBV6-5 and TRBJ2-5, with D perhaps assigned TRBD1 or TRBD2 (5 bases each). The CDR3 loop spans 13 amino acids. V gave up 8 bases and J gave up 5 bases, with 15 bases separating them. Germline CDR1 and CDR2: MNHEY and SVGAGI.

There are a few counts of this clone. The V gene is TRBV10-1, the J gene TRBJ2-7, with D hard to call. CDR3 length: 13 residues. V lost 3 bases and J 2 bases, leaving 8 bases between the germline ends. CDR1 and CDR2 (germline): WNHNN, SYGVQD (reference sequence). Written as DNA, the CDR3 is TGCGCCAGCAGTGAAGAACTTCCCTACGAGCAGTACGTC. This gives the protein CASSEELPYEQYV.

The chain employs TRBV6-2 or TRBV6-3 and TRBJ2-7, with a possible D match to TRBD1 (6 bases). With 5 bases removed from V and 4 bases from J, the gap between germline ends came to 6 bases. CDR3 length: 11 amino acids. Germline V gene lookup returns CDR1 MNHEY and CDR2 SVGEGT. The CDR3 reads CASSTGYEQYV. CDR3 DNA: TGTGCCAGCAGTACAGGGTACGAGCAGTACGTC.

The chain uses TRBV7-9 and TRBJ2-3, with 7 bases fitting TRBD1. V dropped 4 bases and J dropped 0; count of bases not matched to a gene: 4. The CDR3 loop spans 15 amino acids. CDR1 is SEHNR, CDR2 FQNEAQ, per germline (reference sequence). CDR3 residues: CASSYTTGSTDTQYF. Here the CDR3 DNA reads TGTGCCAGCAGCTACACGACAGGGAGCACAGATACGCAGTATTTT.

The V call is TRBV5-1, the J call TRBJ2-5; D is ambiguous. The CDR3 sequence is 13 residues long. Trimming removed 0 bases from V and 1 base from J, with 4 bases in between. Germline CDR1 SGHRS, CDR2 YFSETQ. CDR3 residues: CASSLGAQETQYF. The CDR3 DNA is TGCGCCAGCAGCTTGGGGGCCCAAGAGACCCAGTACTTC.

The chain links TRBV4-1 to TRBJ1-1, with a possible D match to TRBD1 (6 bases). The germline V and J ends were trimmed by 2 bases and 0 bases, with 10 bases remaining between them. The length of the CDR3 is 15 residues. Looked up from germline, CDR1 is MGHRA and CDR2 is YSYEKL. CDR3 region: CASSQSGQMNTEAFF. The DNA of the CDR3 is TGCGCCAGCAGCCAATCCGGACAGATGAACACTGAAGCTTTCTTT.